The entry below gives a single T cell receptor (beta chain) sequence along with its context. The antigen remains unidentified. Looked up from germline, CDR1 is SGHNT and CDR2 is YENEEA. This CDR3 region has 15 residues. Trimming took 1 base from V and 4 from J; bases not matched to a gene: 5. The isolated RNA, all of it, was reverse transcribed, so expressed TCRB transcripts were what got sequenced. Here immunoSEQ multiplex PCR was the method, and the copy in TCRdb shows in-frame clones only, minus some. The sample has a few hundred thousand clones; 24% are singletons. The data stem from a study of beta chain features in type 1 diabetes. Study-wide points: TCRB CDR3s from Type 1 diabetes patients were moderately but significantly shorter in all four CD4+ subsets.

The sample was naive CD4+ T cells from blood. This sequence originates from a woman between 25 and 40 years old with type 1 diabetes. The rearrangement joins TRBV11-3 to TRBJ2-5, with 8 positions matching TRBD2. In nucleotides, the CDR3 is TGTGCCAGCAGCTTAGCGGGAGGGCCCTCAGAGACCCAGTACTTC. This sequence encodes CASSLAGGPSETQYF.